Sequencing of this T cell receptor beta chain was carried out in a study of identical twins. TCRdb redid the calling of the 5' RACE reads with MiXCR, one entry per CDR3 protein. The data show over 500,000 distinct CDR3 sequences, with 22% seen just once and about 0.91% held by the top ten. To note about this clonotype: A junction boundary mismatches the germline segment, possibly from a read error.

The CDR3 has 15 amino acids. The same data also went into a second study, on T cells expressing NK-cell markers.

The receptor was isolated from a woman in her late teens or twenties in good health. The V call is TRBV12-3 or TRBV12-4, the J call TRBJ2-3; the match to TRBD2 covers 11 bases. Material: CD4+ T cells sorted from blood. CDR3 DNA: TGTGCCAGCAGTATAGCGGGGGGGGGCCCAGATACGCAGTATTTT. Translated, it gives CASSIAGGGPDTQYF.